This T cell receptor (beta chain) was identified during a study of PD-1 blockade in classical Hodgkin lymphoma. Patients all relapsed after autologous stem cell transplantation, and there was variation in brentuximab vedotin exposure. Here immunoSEQ multiplex PCR was the method, and the copy in TCRdb shows in-frame clones only, minus some. Of 90,000 to 100,000 clones listed, around 81% are singletons. The sample was peripheral blood mononuclear cells (PBMCs), taken before the second cycle of nivolumab. The clonotype was recovered from a human donor with classical Hodgkin lymphoma.

CDR3 residues: CAISESGGSGANVLTF. The CDR3 DNA is TGTGCCATCAGTGAGTCGGGGGGCTCTGGGGCCAACGTCCTGACTTTC. The V and J genes are TRBV10-3 and TRBJ2-6; tentative D call: TRBD2 (6 bases). The CDR3 length is 16 residues. The germline gives CDR1 ENHRY, CDR2 SYGVKD. The V gene lost 0 bases and the J gene lost 0 bases, with 6 bases spanning the gap.